A single sample is the source of the 11 T cell receptor beta chains below, sequenced in a study of T cell changes during pregnancy in multiple sclerosis. This table comes from immunoSEQ multiplex PCR, and its TCRdb copy is limited to in-frame clones, with some not included. The sample has about 41,000 clones; about nine tenths are singletons. Sequences were derived from CD8+ T cells from peripheral blood mononuclear cells, sampled in the first trimester of pregnancy. Receptors were obtained from a female donor with multiple sclerosis, enrolled in a pregnancy study.

The CDR3 loop reads CASSLTGSEAFF. CDR3 nucleotides: TGTGCCAGCAGCTTGACAGGGTCTGAAGCTTTCTTT. V gene TRBV27 combines with J gene TRBJ1-1, with 7 bases lining up with TRBD1. The germline CDR1 and CDR2 sequences are MNHEY and SMNVEV (reference sequence). The V gene end was trimmed by 6 bases and the J gene end by 6 bases; junction bases not matched to a gene: 4. This CDR3 contains 12 residues.

The chain recombines TRBV11-2 with TRBJ2-7; possibly TRBD2 for D (5 bases). The CDR3 length is 15 residues. Trimming cost V 1 base and J 3 bases, with 13 bases left between them. Germline lookup yields CDR1 SGHAT and CDR2 FQNNGV. The CDR3 reads CASSLGSSFLYEQYF. The CDR3 DNA reads as TGTGCCAGCAGCTTAGGGTCTAGCTTCCTCTACGAGCAGTACTTC.

This clone appeared a single time. The J gene is TRBJ2-1, the V gene TRBV5-6; D might be TRBD1 (6 bases). The CDR3 spans 13 residues. Germline V lookup: CDR1 SGHDT, CDR2 YYEEEE. V gave up 4 bases and J gave up 9 bases, with 14 bases separating them. CDR3 nucleotide sequence: TGTGCCAGCAGCCCAGGGACACGCGGTGAGCAGTTCTTC. This gives the protein CASSPGTRGEQFF.

The genes are TRBV27 and TRBJ2-7, with D uncertain. The CDR3 runs 10 residues. Per germline, CDR1 MNHEY and CDR2 SMNVEV (reference sequence). The germline V and J ends were trimmed by 8 bases and 4 bases, with 6 bases remaining between them. The CDR3 DNA reads TGTGCCAGCCCCTGTTACGAGCAGTACTTC. This gives the protein CASPCYEQYF.

The CDR3, as DNA: TGTGCCAGCAGCTTAACGACGGGGGGCGAGCAGTACTTC. Translated, it gives CASSLTTGGEQYF. V usage is TRBV7-3 and J usage is TRBJ2-7; 7 bases map to TRBD2. V shed 0 bases and J 6 bases; nucleotides not matched to a gene: 2. CDR3 length: 13 residues. Germline lookup yields CDR1 SGHTA and CDR2 FQGTGA.

J is TRBJ2-1 and V is TRBV7-9, with 7 bases fitting TRBD1. The CDR3 sequence is 15 residues long. Trimming cost V 1 base and J 4 bases; bases outside gene matches: 4. The germline V gene has CDR1 SEHNR and CDR2 FQNEAQ (reference sequence). This CDR3 reads CASSLVRGPYNEQFF. Here the CDR3 DNA reads TGTGCCAGCAGCTTAGTAAGGGGGCCTTACAATGAGCAGTTCTTC.

The gene calls are TRBV7-8 and TRBJ2-1, with TRBD2 matching over 8 bases. This CDR3 has 15 amino acids. From germline, CDR1 is SGHVS and CDR2 FQNEAQ. V trimming: 1 base; J trimming: 8 bases; junction bases outside the gene matches: 7. The CDR3 is CASSLGRLAIHEQFF. The CDR3 DNA is TGTGCCAGCAGCTTAGGGCGACTAGCGATCCATGAGCAGTTCTTC.

This clone showed up just once. J is TRBJ2-2 and V is TRBV6-1; D may be TRBD1 (6 bases). The CDR3 loop spans 14 amino acids. V was clipped by 7 bases and J by 5 bases, with 14 bases between them. The V gene's germline CDR1 is MNHNS and CDR2 SASEGT. The CDR3 DNA sequence: TGTGCCAGCAAAAGCAGGGGAAGTACCGGGGAGCTGTTTTTT. Residues: CASKSRGSTGELFF.

The V and J genes are TRBV5-1 and TRBJ1-1, with 12 positions matching TRBD1. Germline V CDR1 and CDR2: SGHRS, YFSETQ. This CDR3 has 16 residues. J lost 4 bases, V lost 3 bases, and 7 bases had no gene match. The CDR3 nucleotides read TGCGCCAGCAGCTCAGGGACAGGGGGCGCAGTCACTGAAGCTTTCTTT. Translating gives CASSSGTGGAVTEAFF.

This chain links TRBV7-9 with TRBJ2-1; 10 positions match TRBD2. This CDR3 is built from 14 residues. Germline CDR1 reads SEHNR; CDR2 reads FQNEAQ (reference sequence). The V gene end was trimmed by 4 bases and the J gene end by 8 bases; junction bases not matched to a gene: 5. The CDR3 DNA sequence: TGTGCCAGCAGCTCCGGGACTAGCGTTTATGAGCAGTTCTTC. Translating gives CASSSGTSVYEQFF.

The chain carries TRBV7-8 and TRBJ2-7, with TRBD1 matching over 7 bases. The CDR3 contains 15 residues. Trimming removed 5 bases from V and 2 bases from J; junction bases left unmatched: 9. Germline V gene lookup returns CDR1 SGHVS and CDR2 FQNEAQ. Here the CDR3 reads CASSLQVGGTYEQYF. The CDR3 DNA is TGTGCCAGCAGCCTCCAGGTAGGGGGCACCTACGAGCAGTACTTC.